The 29 T cell receptor beta chains listed next were all sequenced from one sample in a study of T cell clonotyping in hematopoietic cell transplantation. Some clones are missing from TCRdb's copy, which holds only in-frame ones; the method was immunoSEQ multiplex PCR. The data contain about 8,100 clones, approximately 88% of them singletons. The source was peripheral blood mononuclear cells, collected at the time of graft-versus-host disease after allogeneic stem cell transplant. The source of these receptors is a male patient in his sixties or seventies who had an allogeneic stem cell transplant from a related donor, so the T cells may come from the graft donor. Some clones in this sample may be carry-over from other donors' samples.

The chain is built from TRBV7-9 and TRBJ1-6; D is possibly TRBD1 (5 bases). V dropped 8 bases and J dropped 5 bases, with 13 bases sitting between them. The V gene's germline CDR1 is SEHNR and CDR2 FQNEAQ (reference sequence). CDR3 size: 14 residues. Here the CDR3 DNA reads TGTGCCAGCGGACAACTACAACATAATTCACCCCTCCACTTT. The encoded protein is CASGQLQHNSPLHF.

This clone was seen a few times. The chain has TRBV6-1 and TRBJ2-2; D might be TRBD1 or TRBD2, each matching 5 bases. CDR3 length equals 15 residues. The V end was cut by 4 bases, the J end by 1 base, with 10 bases between. Germline-derived CDR1 and CDR2 are MNHNS and SASEGT. The CDR3 DNA reads TGTGCCAGCAGTGCCGGGACGGGGAACACCGGGGAGCTGTTTTTT. Translating gives CASSAGTGNTGELFF.

This clone was found once. This sequence joins TRBV7-8 and TRBJ2-3, with a tentative D call TRBD1 (6 bases). This CDR3 comprises 15 residues. Trimming pared 0 bases from V and 0 bases from J, leaving 7 bases between. The germline gives CDR1 SGHVS, CDR2 FQNEAQ. The CDR3 DNA reads as TGTGCCAGCAGCTTAGCGGGGGCCAGCACAGATACGCAGTATTTT. It specifies CASSLAGASTDTQYF. The full variable domain, rest sourced from reference TRBV7-8 and TRBJ2-3, is GAGVSQSPRYKVAKRGQDVALRCDPISGHVSLFWYQQALGQGPEFLTYFQNEAQLDKSGLPSDRFFAERPEGSVSTLKIQRTQQEDSAVYLCASSLAGASTDTQYFGPGTRLTVL.

For the CDR3, the DNA is TGTGCCAGCTCACCGAGACAGGGAACTTCCTACGAGCAGTACTTC. Amino acids: CASSPRQGTSYEQYF. The genes are TRBV18 and TRBJ2-7, with 7 bases lining up with TRBD1. The CDR3 covers 15 residues. CDR1 is KGHSH, CDR2 LQKENI, per germline. J lost 1 base, V lost 3 bases, and 6 bases had no gene match.

The rearrangement uses TRBV5-4 and TRBJ1-2, with D uncertain. V was cut by 4 bases and J by 8 bases, with 12 bases left in between. CDR1 is SGHNT, CDR2 YYREEE, per germline (reference sequence). This CDR3 region has 12 residues. CDR3 sequence: CASSPPLGGYTF. CDR3 nucleotide sequence: TGTGCCAGCAGCCCACCCCTCGGAGGCTACACCTTC.

The chain uses TRBV15 and TRBJ1-2; 7 nucleotides agree with TRBD1. Germline lookup yields CDR1 LNHNV and CDR2 YYDKDF (reference sequence). The length of the CDR3 is 15 residues. Trimming cost V 4 bases and J 4 bases; bases outside gene matches: 9. CDR3 bases: TGTGCCACCAGCAACCTCGGACAGGATTTCTATGGCTACACCTTC. Translation gives CATSNLGQDFYGYTF.

CDR3 protein: CASNPQANYGYTF. CDR3 nucleotides: TGTGCCAGCAACCCCCAGGCTAACTATGGCTACACCTTC. The chain uses TRBV5-6 and TRBJ1-2; no reliable D call. From germline, CDR1 is SGHDT and CDR2 YYEEEE. This CDR3 has 13 amino acids. V lost 6 bases to trimming and J lost 0 bases, with 9 bases between them.

The gene calls are TRBV9 and TRBJ2-7; 7 bases line up with TRBD1. The CDR3 extends over 15 amino acids. Germline V gives CDR1 SGDLS, CDR2 YYNGEE. Trimming cost V 1 base and J 3 bases; bases outside gene matches: 7. The CDR3 nucleotides read TGTGCCAGCAGCGTAAGTGGCGCAGGGGGCTACGAGCAGTACTTC. Translation gives CASSVSGAGGYEQYF.

This chain uses TRBV5-5 with TRBJ2-3, with 11 bases aligning to TRBD2. Trimming cost V 2 bases and J 6 bases; bases outside gene matches: 8. This CDR3 has 16 residues. Per the germline V gene, CDR1 is SGHKS and CDR2 is YYEKEE (reference sequence). The CDR3 nucleotides read TGTGCCAGCAGCTTCTTAGCGGGGGGGCCAGCGGATACGCAGTATTTT. Amino acid sequence: CASSFLAGGPADTQYF. Drawing the rest from reference TRBV5-5 and TRBJ2-3, the complete variable domain is DAGVTQSPTHLIKTRGQQVTLRCSPISGHKSVSWYQQVLGQGPQFIFQYYEKEERGRGNFPDRFSARQFPNYSSELNVNALLLGDSALYLCASSFLAGGPADTQYFGPGTRLTVL.

This chain links TRBV4-3 with TRBJ2-3, with D possibly being TRBD2 (5 bases). V was trimmed by 3 bases and J by 2 bases, leaving 12 bases between them. The length of the CDR3 is 15 residues. Germline V gene lookup returns CDR1 LGHNA and CDR2 YSLEER. The CDR3 region has the DNA TGCGCCAGCAGCCAGTCACCAGCGGTCACAGATACGCAGTATTTT. Translating it yields CASSQSPAVTDTQYF.

The V and J genes are TRBV7-6 and TRBJ2-1; D is possibly TRBD2 (6 bases). Per germline, CDR1 SGHVS and CDR2 FNYEAQ. The length of the CDR3 is 16 residues. The V end lost 5 bases, the J end lost 3 bases, and 17 bases lay between the germline ends. The CDR3 region is CASSPGLPPVYNEQFF. CDR3 DNA sequence: TGTGCCAGCAGCCCGGGACTCCCCCCGGTCTACAATGAGCAGTTCTTC.

CDR3 amino acids: CASSRGRVTGELFF. CDR3 bases: TGTGCCAGCAGCCGGGGGAGGGTTACCGGGGAGCTGTTTTTT. The chain combines TRBV7-8 with TRBJ2-2; TRBD2 matches 7 bases. CDR1 and CDR2 (germline): SGHVS, FQNEAQ. CDR3 size: 14 residues. With V trimmed by 5 bases and J by 5 bases, 5 bases remained unmatched.

This clone was detected only a few times. The chain employs TRBV2 and TRBJ1-6; D is uncertain. The CDR3 extends over 13 amino acids. With 8 bases removed from V and 7 bases from J, the gap between germline ends came to 12 bases. Germline-derived CDR1 and CDR2 are SNHLY and FYNNEI. The CDR3 loop reads CASRIALNSPLHF. CDR3 in DNA: TGTGCCAGCCGAATAGCCTTAAATTCACCCCTCCACTTT.

The chain has TRBV13 and TRBJ2-3; 9 bases agree with TRBD2. V lost 6 bases, J lost 1 base, and 2 bases stayed unmatched. CDR3 length equals 14 residues. Germline CDR1 and CDR2: PRHDT and FYEKMQ (reference sequence). This chain's CDR3 is CASRERGGTDTQYF. The CDR3 DNA sequence: TGTGCCAGCAGGGAGCGGGGGGGCACAGATACGCAGTATTTT.

The sample holds one count of this clone. J is TRBJ2-7 and V is TRBV7-4; 7 bases are a match to TRBD1. This CDR3 spans 14 amino acids. The junction had 8 bases not matched to a gene; V was cut back by 6 bases and J by 3 bases. Germline V gene lookup returns CDR1 SGHVT and CDR2 SQSDAQ. The CDR3 DNA sequence: TGTGCCAGCAGGCCAGGGGGAACACACTACGAGCAGTACTTC. It specifies CASRPGGTHYEQYF.

V is TRBV9 and J is TRBJ2-5; D call uncertain. Between the trimmed V and J ends, which lost 5 bases and 5 bases, there was a span of 10 bases. The CDR3 has 12 residues. Looked up from germline, CDR1 is SGDLS and CDR2 is YYNGEE. The CDR3 region has the DNA TGTGCCAGCAGTACATTTGGGGAGACCCAGTACTTC. As protein: CASSTFGETQYF.

The chain combines TRBV29-1 with TRBJ2-5; D ambiguous. Germline lookup yields CDR1 SQVTM and CDR2 ANQGSEA. Deletions cut 3 bases from V and 5 bases from J, with 7 bases between. CDR3 length: 11 residues. CDR3 in amino acids: CSVDPGETQYF. The CDR3, as DNA: TGCAGCGTTGATCCGGGTGAGACCCAGTACTTC. Based on the CDR3 plus reference TRBV29-1 and TRBJ2-5, the full variable domain is SAVISQKPSRDICQRGTSLTIQCQVDSQVTMMFWYRQQPGQSLTLIATANQGSEATYESGFVIDKFPISRPNLTFSTLTVSNMSPEDSSIYLCSVDPGETQYFGPGTRLLVL.

The J gene is TRBJ2-3, the V gene TRBV7-2; 9 nucleotides agree with TRBD2. Losses at the gene ends were 6 bases for V and 3 bases for J; bases not matched to a gene: 7. Per germline, CDR1 SGHTA and CDR2 FQGNSA. The CDR3 runs 15 residues. In DNA form, the CDR3 reads TGTGCCAGCAGACCCCTAGCGGGGTTAACAGATACGCAGTATTTT. Its protein is CASRPLAGLTDTQYF.

The rearrangement uses TRBV5-5 and TRBJ1-6; no clear D gene. Trimming left V 5 bases short and J 9 bases short, with 12 bases between. CDR3 length: 13 amino acids. The germline gives CDR1 SGHKS, CDR2 YYEKEE (reference sequence). The CDR3 DNA follows: TGTGCCAGCAGACCGGGCTTCCTTTCACCCCTCCACTTT. Protein product: CASRPGFLSPLHF. The whole variable domain, remainder taken from reference TRBV5-5 and TRBJ1-6, is DAGVTQSPTHLIKTRGQQVTLRCSPISGHKSVSWYQQVLGQGPQFIFQYYEKEERGRGNFPDRFSARQFPNYSSELNVNALLLGDSALYLCASRPGFLSPLHFGNGTRLTVT.

This chain joins TRBV5-8 and TRBJ1-2; D perhaps matches TRBD1 (5 bases). The CDR3 has 12 amino acids. The V gene lost 6 bases and the J gene lost 8 bases, with 14 bases spanning the gap. Per the germline V gene, CDR1 is SGHTS and CDR2 is YDEGEE. CDR3 bases: TGTGCCAGCACCTTTGGGGGTTCCGGCTACACCTTC. Translating it yields CASTFGGSGYTF.

The chain joins TRBV11-1 to TRBJ2-1; maybe TRBD1 (7 bases). The CDR3 loop spans 13 amino acids. Trimming took off 10 bases at V and 6 bases at J, with 16 bases between the two ends. The germline gives CDR1 SGHAT, CDR2 FQDESV (reference sequence). CDR3 region: CATSEGAVNEQFF. The CDR3 region has the DNA TGTGCCACCTCGGAGGGGGCAGTCAATGAGCAGTTCTTC.

The rearrangement uses TRBV7-2 and TRBJ1-1, with D perhaps TRBD1 (5 bases). CDR3 length: 12 residues. Germline lookup yields CDR1 SGHTA and CDR2 FQGNSA. Trimming left V 4 bases short and J 5 bases short, with 8 bases between. The DNA for the CDR3 is TGTGCCAGCAGCTGGGACGGAACTGAAGCTTTCTTT. The encoded protein is CASSWDGTEAFF.

Here the CDR3 reads CASSGGQVTYSNQPQHF. DNA for the CDR3: TGTGCCAGCAGTGGGGGACAGGTAACCTATAGCAATCAGCCCCAGCATTTT. This rearrangement joins TRBV6-1 to TRBJ1-5, with 8 bases identical to TRBD1. Unmatched junction bases numbered 8, after V lost 4 bases and J lost 0 bases. Germline loops: CDR1 MNHNS, CDR2 SASEGT. This CDR3 has 17 amino acids.

V usage is TRBV2 and J usage is TRBJ2-7; TRBD1 matches at 8 bases. The CDR3 consists of 20 residues. Germline V CDR1 and CDR2: SNHLY, FYNNEI. Trimming removed 4 bases from V and 0 bases from J; junction bases left unmatched: 20. For the CDR3, the DNA is TGTGCCAGCAGTGTGTTCGACAGGGGAGCGCGAGGCTTGAACTCCTACGAGCAGTACTTC. This gives the protein CASSVFDRGARGLNSYEQYF.

The sample holds a few counts of this clone. The chain links TRBV30 to TRBJ1-2; possibly TRBD1 for D (6 bases). The germline V gene encodes CDR1 GTSNPN and CDR2 SVGIG (reference sequence). The CDR3 has 13 residues. Trimming took 0 bases from V and 6 from J, leaving 11 bases between them. CDR3 in DNA: TGTGCCTGGAGTGTACAACAGGGTAATGGCTACACCTTC. Its protein is CAWSVQQGNGYTF.

The V call is TRBV9, the J call TRBJ2-1; D is perhaps TRBD2 (7 bases). Trimming shortened V by 0 bases and J by 8 bases, and 15 bases separated the two germline ends. From germline, CDR1 is SGDLS and CDR2 YYNGEE. This CDR3 is built from 15 residues. CDR3 nucleotides: TGTGCCAGCAGCGTAGCTGGGGGGGGCCCGTATGAGCAGTTCTTC. This encodes CASSVAGGGPYEQFF.

The chain uses TRBV6-1 and TRBJ2-3, with 15 bases matching TRBD2. The CDR3 has 16 amino acids. V shed 4 bases, J shed 4 bases, and the junction held 3 bases outside the gene matches. CDR1 is MNHNS, CDR2 SASEGT, per germline. For the CDR3, the DNA is TGTGCCAGCAGTGCGAGGACTAGCGGGGGGGCAGATACGCAGTATTTT. Encoded protein: CASSARTSGGADTQYF.

The V and J genes are TRBV27 and TRBJ1-2, with unresolved D. Germline V CDR1 and CDR2: MNHEY, SMNVEV (reference sequence). Trimming pared 6 bases from V and 8 bases from J, leaving 10 bases between. The CDR3 runs to 11 residues. The CDR3 coding sequence is TGTGCCAGCAGAACATGGGGAGGCTACACCTTC. Protein: CASRTWGGYTF.

V gene TRBV11-1 combines with J gene TRBJ2-5; D not certain. Germline lookup yields CDR1 SGHAT and CDR2 FQDESV (reference sequence). The CDR3 spans 11 residues. Trimming removed 5 bases at V and 5 bases at J, with 6 bases between. DNA of the CDR3: TGTGCCAGCAGCAAGGCCGAGACCCAGTACTTC. This sequence encodes CASSKAETQYF.